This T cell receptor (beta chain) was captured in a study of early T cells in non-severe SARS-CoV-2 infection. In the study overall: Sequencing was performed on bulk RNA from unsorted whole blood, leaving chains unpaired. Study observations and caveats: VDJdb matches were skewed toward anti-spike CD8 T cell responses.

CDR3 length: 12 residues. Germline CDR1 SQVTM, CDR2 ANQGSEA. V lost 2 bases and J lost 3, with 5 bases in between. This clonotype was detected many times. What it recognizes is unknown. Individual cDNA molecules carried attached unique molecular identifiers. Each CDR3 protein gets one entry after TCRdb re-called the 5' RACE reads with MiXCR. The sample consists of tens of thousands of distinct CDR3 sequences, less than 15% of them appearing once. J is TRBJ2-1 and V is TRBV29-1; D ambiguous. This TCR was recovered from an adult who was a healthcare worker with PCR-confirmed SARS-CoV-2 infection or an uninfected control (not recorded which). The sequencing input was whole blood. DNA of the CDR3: TGCAGCGTTGAAAGTCTCTACAATGAGCAGTTCTTC. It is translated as CSVESLYNEQFF.